The 26 T cell receptor beta chains given below trace back to one sample, sequenced in a study of cytomegalovirus exposure and HLA in healthy donors. The primer mix had 60 Vbeta and 13 Jbeta primers. The data were produced by immunoSEQ multiplex PCR, yet TCRdb's version contains in-frame clones alone and is incomplete. The data show roughly 100,000 clones, roughly three quarters seen once. Sequences were obtained from PBMCs. These receptors all stem from a middle-aged man in good health and CMV-seropositive.

Only a few counts were recorded for this clone. The V and J genes are TRBV6-1 and TRBJ2-7, with D maybe TRBD1 (5 bases). Germline V gene sequence: CDR1 MNHNS, CDR2 SASEGT. Trimming stripped 8 bases from V and 4 bases from J, with 15 bases between. The CDR3 extends over 13 amino acids. This CDR3 reads CASRLTGPYEQYF. DNA for the CDR3: TGTGCCAGCCGGCTTACAGGACCATACGAGCAGTACTTC.

The chain joins TRBV28 to TRBJ2-5; 7 bases agree with TRBD2. Germline values: CDR1 MDHEN, CDR2 SYDVKM. This CDR3 has 15 residues. After removal of 4 bases from V and 7 bases from J, the junction contained 12 bases not matched to a gene. CDR3 DNA sequence: TGTGCCAGCAGTTGGGGAGGTGGACTAGTGGTGACCCAGTACTTC. As protein: CASSWGGGLVVTQYF.

V and J are TRBV28 and TRBJ1-2, with D perhaps TRBD1 (6 bases). The CDR3 is 12 amino acids. V dropped 10 bases and J dropped 10 bases, with 19 bases sitting between them. Germline CDR1 MDHEN, CDR2 SYDVKM. The CDR3 sequence is CATNARGGVYTF. The CDR3 DNA reads TGTGCCACTAACGCCAGGGGCGGTGTCTACACCTTC.

The rearrangement joins TRBV10-1 to TRBJ2-1; D may be TRBD1 (6 bases). The CDR3 extends over 18 amino acids. Germline lookup yields CDR1 WNHNN and CDR2 SYGVQD (reference sequence). V was pared by 0 bases and J by 5 bases, with 20 bases between. CDR3 in DNA: TGCGCCAGCAGTGAGTCTTTGGGGGCCAATTCAGACGACAATGAGCAGTTCTTC. Its protein is CASSESLGANSDDNEQFF.

This clone was found a few times. This sequence joins TRBV5-1 and TRBJ1-4; the D gene is possibly TRBD1 (6 bases). V lost 0 bases, J lost 10 bases, and 16 bases lay in between. Looked up from germline, CDR1 is SGHRS and CDR2 is YFSETQ. This CDR3 region has 15 residues. The CDR3 nucleotides are TGCGCCAGCAGCTTGGCGGGGCAGGGGAGTGGAAAACTGTTTTTT. Protein sequence: CASSLAGQGSGKLFF.

The chain couples TRBV18 to TRBJ2-7; 8 bases map to TRBD1. The CDR3 is 15 amino acids. V shed 4 bases and J 1 base; nucleotides not matched to a gene: 6. The germline CDR1 and CDR2 sequences are KGHSH and LQKENI. The CDR3 bases are TGTGCCAGCTCACTCGTGCGGGACAGGTCCTACGAGCAGTACTTC. This gives the protein CASSLVRDRSYEQYF. The full variable domain, with the rest looked up from reference TRBV18 and TRBJ2-7, is NAGVMQNPRHLVRRRGQEARLRCSPMKGHSHVYWYRQLPEEGLKFMVYLQKENIIDESGMPKERFSAEFPKEGPSILRIQQVVRGDSAAYFCASSLVRDRSYEQYFGPGTRLTVT.

The J gene is TRBJ2-3, the V gene TRBV19, with TRBD2 matching 10 bases. Germline CDR1 and CDR2: LNHDA and SQIVND (reference sequence). This CDR3 region has 15 residues. Unmatched junction bases numbered 1, after V lost 1 base and J lost 3 bases. The CDR3 DNA is TGTGCCAGTAGTATAGCTAGCGGGAGAACAGATACGCAGTATTTT. It encodes CASSIASGRTDTQYF.

This chain links TRBV9 with TRBJ2-2; D ambiguous. The germline gives CDR1 SGDLS, CDR2 YYNGEE. CDR3 length equals 14 residues. V shed 3 bases and J shed 6 bases, with 12 bases lying between them. The CDR3 loop is CASSARSYAGELFF. In nucleotides, the CDR3 is TGTGCCAGCAGCGCCCGGTCTTATGCCGGGGAGCTGTTTTTT.

This rearrangement joins TRBV7-9 to TRBJ2-7, with D perhaps TRBD1 (6 bases). Trimming pared 5 bases from V and 6 bases from J, leaving 17 bases between. The CDR3 length is 14 residues. Germline V gene lookup returns CDR1 SEHNR and CDR2 FQNEAQ (reference sequence). The CDR3 spells CASSTTGNRAEQYF. Here the CDR3 DNA reads TGTGCCAGCAGCACGACAGGTAACCGGGCCGAGCAGTACTTC.

The sample holds a few counts of this clone. The J gene is TRBJ2-1, the V gene TRBV27, with TRBD2 matching over 8 bases. J gave up 4 bases and V 0 bases, and 2 bases lay outside the gene matches. This CDR3 spans 15 amino acids. Germline V gene sequence: CDR1 MNHEY, CDR2 SMNVEV (reference sequence). CDR3 nucleotides: TGTGCCAGCAGTTTATCCAGCGGGGGTTACAATGAGCAGTTCTTC. This sequence encodes CASSLSSGGYNEQFF.

The CDR3 loop reads CASSRVLEDEQYF. In nucleotides, the CDR3 is TGTGCCAGCAGCCGAGTCTTAGAGGACGAGCAGTACTTC. This rearrangement joins TRBV28 to TRBJ2-7; D call uncertain. This CDR3 region has 13 residues. Trimming stripped 6 bases from V and 5 bases from J, with 14 bases between. Per the germline V gene, CDR1 is MDHEN and CDR2 is SYDVKM.

This chain links TRBV6-6 with TRBJ2-1, with 13 bases that match TRBD2. CDR1 is MNHNY, CDR2 SVGAGI, per germline (reference sequence). The length of the CDR3 is 15 residues. V gave up 2 bases and J gave up 10 bases; unmatched junction bases: 5. As DNA, the CDR3 is TGTGCCAGCAGTTACCGGTCACTAGCGGGGGGGGAGCAGTTCTTC. Protein sequence: CASSYRSLAGGEQFF.

The chain recombines TRBV7-9 with TRBJ2-1; TRBD2 aligns across 12 bases. Germline CDR1 and CDR2: SEHNR and FQNEAQ (reference sequence). The CDR3 loop spans 16 amino acids. J gave up 3 bases and V 5 bases, and 5 bases lay outside the gene matches. The CDR3 spells CASSLTSGSDYNEQFF. The CDR3 DNA reads TGTGCCAGCAGCCTGACTAGCGGGAGTGACTACAATGAGCAGTTCTTC.

The chain couples TRBV18 to TRBJ2-7, with TRBD1 as a possible D gene (6 bases). Germline CDR1 KGHSH, CDR2 LQKENI. V lost 3 bases to trimming and J lost 1 base, with 19 bases between them. The CDR3 length is 17 residues. This CDR3 is CASSPSTDRRLSYEQYF. Here the CDR3 DNA reads TGTGCCAGCTCACCCTCTACAGACAGGCGGTTATCCTACGAGCAGTACTTC.

The sample holds one count of this clone. The chain carries TRBV19 and TRBJ2-5; 7 bases align to TRBD2. The CDR3 spans 14 residues. V trimming: 3 bases; J trimming: 5 bases; junction bases outside the gene matches: 6. CDR1 and CDR2 from the germline V gene are LNHDA and SQIVND (reference sequence). The CDR3: CASSISLRGETQYF. The CDR3 DNA follows: TGTGCCAGTAGTATTTCGTTGCGGGGGGAGACCCAGTACTTC.

In its sample, this clone was seen a few times. The chain combines TRBV4-1 with TRBJ1-1; no definite D call. Germline lookup yields CDR1 MGHRA and CDR2 YSYEKL. This CDR3 region has 13 residues. V was cut by 9 bases and J by 4 bases, with 15 bases left in between. The CDR3 region has the DNA TGCGCCAGTAACCGGGGAGGGCTCACTGAAGCTTTCTTT. Translating gives CASNRGGLTEAFF.

In regard to this clone: One junction end disagrees with the germline gene, perhaps due to a read error. CDR3 in DNA: TGTTCCAGCAGCCCGGGACTAGCGTCGGATCAAGAGACCCAGTACTTC. As protein: CSSSPGLASDQETQYF. The chain uses TRBV7-9 and TRBJ2-5; 10 bases agree with TRBD2. Germline V gives CDR1 SEHNR, CDR2 FQNEAQ (reference sequence). The CDR3 contains 16 residues.

The rearrangement links TRBV5-4 to TRBJ2-7; TRBD1 aligns across 7 bases. Trimming took 4 bases from V and 2 from J; bases not matched to a gene: 9. CDR1 is SGHNT and CDR2 is YYREEE in the germline V gene (reference sequence). CDR3 size: 15 residues. The CDR3 is CASSTRQGTTYEQYF. Written as DNA, the CDR3 is TGTGCCAGCAGCACTCGACAGGGCACCACCTACGAGCAGTACTTC.

This clone was picked up one time. This sequence joins TRBV28 and TRBJ1-5; D is possibly TRBD1 (6 bases). CDR1 and CDR2 from the germline V gene are MDHEN and SYDVKM. The CDR3 has 13 residues. V was trimmed by 5 bases and J by 6 bases, leaving 11 bases between them. For the CDR3, the DNA is TGTGCCAGCAGTCAACAGGGCCGTCAGCCCCAGCATTTT. This sequence encodes CASSQQGRQPQHF. The variable domain in full, with the rest retrieved from reference TRBV28 and TRBJ1-5, is DVKVTQSSRYLVKRTGEKVFLECVQDMDHENMFWYRQDPGLGLRLIYFSYDVKMKEKGDIPEGYSVSREKKERFSLILESASTNQTSMYLCASSQQGRQPQHFGDGTRLSIL.

The genes are TRBV27 and TRBJ2-7; a weak D match, TRBD1 (6 bases). Germline CDR1 and CDR2: MNHEY and SMNVEV (reference sequence). Trimming took off 6 bases at V and 3 bases at J, with 12 bases between the two ends. The CDR3 contains 13 residues. CDR3: CASSKDSYYEQYF. CDR3 DNA: TGTGCCAGCAGCAAGGACAGCTACTACGAGCAGTACTTC.

The chain employs TRBV27 and TRBJ2-2, with D perhaps TRBD1 (6 bases). Germline lookup yields CDR1 MNHEY and CDR2 SMNVEV (reference sequence). V gave up 5 bases and J gave up 3 bases, with 16 bases separating them. The CDR3 is 16 amino acids. The CDR3 DNA is TGTGCCAGCAGTCGCTGCCTCGGACAGTACACCGGGGAGCTGTTTTTT. It specifies CASSRCLGQYTGELFF.

This clone was found once. This chain uses TRBV7-2 with TRBJ1-5, with 7 bases matching TRBD1. The CDR3 contains 17 residues. The J segment lost 3 bases and the V segment lost 4 bases, leaving 12 bases of the junction unmatched. Germline CDR1 SGHTA, CDR2 FQGNSA. This CDR3 is CASSSNRDSYFNQPQHF. The CDR3 DNA sequence: TGTGCCAGCAGCTCAAACCGGGACAGCTATTTCAATCAGCCCCAGCATTTT.

The chain combines TRBV4-2 with TRBJ2-5; 11 bases agree with TRBD2. CDR1 is LGHNA, CDR2 YNFKEQ, per germline. This CDR3 region has 17 residues. Losses at the gene ends were 1 base for V and 4 bases for J; bases not matched to a gene: 8. The DNA of the CDR3 is TGTGCCAGCAGCCAAGTTAGTAGCGGGAGGGCCAGAGAGACCCAGTACTTC. Residues: CASSQVSSGRARETQYF.

This chain links TRBV18 with TRBJ1-5; 11 bases are shared with TRBD1. Germline V gene lookup returns CDR1 KGHSH and CDR2 LQKENI. The CDR3 is made up of 17 amino acids. J was trimmed by 1 base and V by 6 bases; bases with no gene match: 8. The CDR3 is CASSAGTGGGSNQPQHF. The CDR3 DNA reads as TGTGCCAGCTCCGCCGGGACAGGGGGAGGGAGCAATCAGCCCCAGCATTTT.

This chain connects TRBV2 to TRBJ2-5; 7 bases fit TRBD2. The J call may be faulty, since TRBJ2-7 better matches the DNA end. CDR3 length: 15 residues. Germline CDR1 SNHLY, CDR2 FYNNEI. As DNA, the CDR3 is TGTGCCAGCAGTGAAGGTCGGGGGGTAAATTACGAGCAGTACTTC. Translating it yields CASSEGRGVNYEQYF.

The chain carries TRBV7-3 and TRBJ2-7; D is perhaps TRBD1 (6 bases). Trimming pared 5 bases from V and 0 bases from J, leaving 20 bases between. CDR1 SGHTA and CDR2 FQGTGA come from the germline V gene. This CDR3 contains 17 residues. The CDR3 region is CASSESNRAASSYEQYF. CDR3 DNA sequence: TGTGCCAGCAGCGAGTCAAACAGGGCCGCCAGCTCCTACGAGCAGTACTTC.